These T cell receptor beta chains were read from a single sample in a study of blood T cell repertoires in COVID-19. Sequencing used immunoSEQ multiplex PCR; TCRdb keeps in-frame clones, though not all of them. The sample has about 260,000 clones; more than 85% are singletons. Sequenced material: peripheral blood. The receptor set was obtained from a person aged 18 to 35 with COVID-19, enrolled during active disease. CDR3s include the opening cysteine and the closing phenylalanine or tryptophan. D genes are given only for firm matches. Size tells how often a clone was seen (once, few, many) or the class of an expanded clone, and some rows leave it out.

length,V,D,size,J,DNA,CDR3
15,TRBV20-1,TRBD2,-,TRBJ2-7,TGCAGTGCTAGTGTGGTCGGCGGGAGGGACCACGAGCAGTACTTC,CSASVVGGRDHEQYF
17,TRBV10-3,TRBD2,-,TRBJ2-3,TGTGCCATCAGTGAAGGGGGACTAGCGGGTAGCACAGATACGCAGTATTTT,CAISEGGLAGSTDTQYF
15,TRBV6-4,-,-,TRBJ2-1,TGTGCCAGCAGTGCTCGGGGGAATCTCGGCAATGAGCAGTTCTTC,CASSARGNLGNEQFF
11,TRBV29-1,-,-,TRBJ1-6,TGCAGCGTTGGCCCTACCTCACCCCTCCACTTT,CSVGPTSPLHF
15,TRBV21-1,-,-,TRBJ2-7,TGTGCCAGCAGGGGGGAGGGGACTAGCCTCTACGAGCAGTACTTC,CASRGEGTSLYEQYF
14,TRBV21-1,-,-,TRBJ2-1,TGTGCCAGCGGCCGACAGGGGGACTACAATGAGCAGTTCTTC,CASGRQGDYNEQFF
15,TRBV7-3,-,few,TRBJ2-5,TGTGCCAGCAGCTCCGGGCGGACAGACCAAGAGACCCAGTACTTC,CASSSGRTDQETQYF
13,TRBV24-1,TRBD1,-,TRBJ1-1,TGTGCCACCAGTGGACAGGGGGGGACTGAAGCTTTCTTT,CATSGQGGTEAFF
14,TRBV27,TRBD2,-,TRBJ2-4,TGTGCCAGCTTCGCGTCGGGAGGGTCGAACATTCAGTACTTC,CASFASGGSNIQYF
15,TRBV11-2,-,-,TRBJ2-1,TGTGCCAGCAGTGGAGGCCCTCTAGGCCACAATGAGCAGTTCTTC,CASSGGPLGHNEQFF
16,TRBV27,-,-,TRBJ1-6,TGTGCCAGCAGTTTATCTTCGGGACAAAGTAATTCACCCCTCCACTTT,CASSLSSGQSNSPLHF
12,TRBV6-2/TRBV6-3,TRBD1,-,TRBJ1-2,TGTGCCAGCAGCACAGGGGCTGATGGCTACACCTTC,CASSTGADGYTF
15,TRBV2,TRBD2,-,TRBJ2-7,TGTGCCAGCTCTCCATCCACTAGCGGGATGCGCGAGCAGTACTTC,CASSPSTSGMREQYF
13,TRBV19,-,-,TRBJ2-7,TGTGCCAGTAGTTGGACAGAGTCCTACGAGCAGTACTTC,CASSWTESYEQYF
13,TRBV7-8,-,-,TRBJ2-7,TGTGCCAGCAGCTTTGCAGGGGTGGACGAGCAGTACTTC,CASSFAGVDEQYF
15,TRBV5-1,TRBD1,-,TRBJ1-1,TGCGCCAGCAGCGGCCAGGGGGCCAAGGGAACTGAAGCTTTCTTT,CASSGQGAKGTEAFF
15,TRBV6-5,TRBD1,-,TRBJ1-1,TGTGCCAGCAGTTACTCCGGGACAGAAGGAGCTGAAGCTTTCTTT,CASSYSGTEGAEAFF
14,TRBV10-3,-,-,TRBJ1-2,TGTGCCATCAGTGAGTCGACACAGAACTATGGCTACACCTTC,CAISESTQNYGYTF
16,TRBV7-3,-,-,TRBJ2-3,TGTGCCAGCAGCTTAGATCAGGCTTATGGCACAGATACGCAGTATTTT,CASSLDQAYGTDTQYF
15,TRBV6-1,-,-,TRBJ2-7,TGTGCCAGCAGTGAGGCAGGGACTTCCCCCTACGAGCAGTACTTC,CASSEAGTSPYEQYF
14,TRBV9,TRBD1,few,TRBJ1-3,TGTGCCAGCAGCGGAGGGGGCCCTGGAAACACCATATATTTT,CASSGGGPGNTIYF
13,TRBV12-3/TRBV12-4,TRBD2,-,TRBJ2-7,TGTGCCATCGGGACTAGCGGATACTACGAGCAGTACTTC,CAIGTSGYYEQYF
15,TRBV30,-,-,TRBJ2-3,TGTGCCTGGAGTGTATTATCCCCGGGTCAAGATACGCAGTATTTT,CAWSVLSPGQDTQYF
13,TRBV2,-,-,TRBJ1-2,TGTGCCAGCAGTCTGGGAGAAAACTATGGCTACACCTTC,CASSLGENYGYTF
12,TRBV18,-,-,TRBJ2-7,TGTGCCAGCTCATTCAGGGGCCGGGAGCAGTACTTC,CASSFRGREQYF
13,TRBV7-8,-,-,TRBJ1-5,TGTGCCAGCAGCTTATACGGTGTTCAGCCCCAGCATTTT,CASSLYGVQPQHF
13,TRBV9,-,-,TRBJ2-5,TGTGCCAGCAGCGTATCTCCCTCGGAGACCCAGTACTTC,CASSVSPSETQYF
14,TRBV10-2,-,-,TRBJ2-7,TGCGCCAGCAGTGATCGGGTTTCAGCCTACGAGCAGTACTTC,CASSDRVSAYEQYF
17,TRBV24-1,-,-,TRBJ2-1,TGTGCCACCAGTGACACCAATCGGGCAGGGGCCTACAATGAGCAGTTCTTC,CATSDTNRAGAYNEQFF
17,TRBV14,TRBD2,-,TRBJ2-1,TGTGCCAGCAGCGCCGCCGAGGGACTAGCGATGTGGATCGAGCAGTTCTTC,CASSAAEGLAMWIEQFF
14,TRBV28,TRBD1,-,TRBJ2-1,TGTGCCAGCAGTTCCCCGGGACAGGGCAATGAGCAGTTCTTC,CASSSPGQGNEQFF
14,TRBV6-1,TRBD2,once,TRBJ2-5,TGTGCCAGCAGTGAAGTAGGGAGGGAGGAGACCCAGTACTTC,CASSEVGREETQYF
14,TRBV10-3,-,-,TRBJ2-5,TGTGCCATCAGTTCCGGGGGTGACAAAGAGACCCAGTACTTC,CAISSGGDKETQYF
16,TRBV2,TRBD1,-,TRBJ1-4,TGTGCCAGCAGCGCCTTTCTAGGGGGCGCCGATGAAAAACTGTTTTTT,CASSAFLGGADEKLFF
16,TRBV3-1/TRBV3-2,TRBD1,once,TRBJ2-1,TGTGCCAGCAGCCACCGGGACAGTAGCTCCTACAATGAGCAGTTCTTC,CASSHRDSSSYNEQFF
14,TRBV27,-,-,TRBJ2-7,TGTGCCAGCAGGATAGGACAATTTTCCTACGAGCAGTACTTC,CASRIGQFSYEQYF
15,TRBV5-4,-,-,TRBJ2-7,TGTGCCAGCAGCCCCGCAGGGTGGACATCCTACGAGCAGTACTTC,CASSPAGWTSYEQYF